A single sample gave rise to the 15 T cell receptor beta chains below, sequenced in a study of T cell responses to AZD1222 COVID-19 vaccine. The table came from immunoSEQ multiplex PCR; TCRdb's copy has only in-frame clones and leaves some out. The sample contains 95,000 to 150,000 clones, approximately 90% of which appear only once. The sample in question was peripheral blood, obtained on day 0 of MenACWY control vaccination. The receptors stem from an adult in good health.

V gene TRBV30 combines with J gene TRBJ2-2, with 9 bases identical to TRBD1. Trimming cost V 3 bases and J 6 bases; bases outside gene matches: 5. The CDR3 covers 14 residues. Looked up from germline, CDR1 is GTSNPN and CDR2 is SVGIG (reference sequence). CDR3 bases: TGTGCCTGGAGGAACAGGGGGCAGGCCGGGGAGCTGTTTTTT. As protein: CAWRNRGQAGELFF.

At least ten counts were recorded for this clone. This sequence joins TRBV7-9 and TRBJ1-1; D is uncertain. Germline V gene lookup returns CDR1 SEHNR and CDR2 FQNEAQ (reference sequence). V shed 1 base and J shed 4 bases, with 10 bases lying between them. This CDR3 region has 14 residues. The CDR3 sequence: CASSLVVAGTEAFF. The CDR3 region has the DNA TGTGCCAGCAGCTTAGTGGTCGCGGGCACTGAAGCTTTCTTT. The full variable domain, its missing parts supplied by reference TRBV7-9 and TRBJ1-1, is DTGVSQNPRHKITKRGQNVTFRCDPISEHNRLYWYRQTLGQGPEFLTYFQNEAQLEKSRLLSDRFSAERPKGSFSTLEIQRTEQGDSAMYLCASSLVVAGTEAFFGQGTRLTVV.

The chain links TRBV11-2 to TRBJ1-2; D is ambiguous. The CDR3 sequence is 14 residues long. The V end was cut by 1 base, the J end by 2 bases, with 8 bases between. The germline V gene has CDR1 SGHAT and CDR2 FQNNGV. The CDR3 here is CASSLGKGNYGYTF. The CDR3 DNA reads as TGTGCCAGCAGCTTAGGAAAGGGAAACTATGGCTACACCTTC.

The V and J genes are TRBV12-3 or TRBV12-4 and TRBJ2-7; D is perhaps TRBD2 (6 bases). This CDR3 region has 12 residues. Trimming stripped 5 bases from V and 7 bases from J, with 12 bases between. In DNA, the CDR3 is TGTGCCAGCAGTCTACCTCGGGGGGAGCAGTACTTC. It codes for CASSLPRGEQYF.

This chain's CDR3 is CASVGLAGGPQYF. The DNA for the CDR3 is TGTGCCAGCGTCGGGCTAGCGGGAGGGCCTCAGTACTTC. This sequence joins TRBV7-2 and TRBJ2-7; 12 bases line up with TRBD2. The germline gives CDR1 SGHTA, CDR2 FQGNSA. J gave up 10 bases and V 8 bases, and 9 bases lay outside the gene matches. The CDR3 is 13 amino acids.

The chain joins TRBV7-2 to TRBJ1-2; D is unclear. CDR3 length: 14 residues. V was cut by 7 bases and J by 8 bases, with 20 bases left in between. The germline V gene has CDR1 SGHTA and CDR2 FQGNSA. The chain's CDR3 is CASTSPGSHVGYTF. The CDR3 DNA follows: TGTGCCAGCACTTCACCGGGGAGCCATGTCGGCTACACCTTC. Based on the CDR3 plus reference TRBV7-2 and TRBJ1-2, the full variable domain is GAGVSQSPSNKVTEKGKDVELRCDPISGHTALYWYRQSLGQGLEFLIYFQGNSAPDKSGLPSDRFSAERTGGSVSTLTIQRTQQEDSAVYLCASTSPGSHVGYTFGSGTRLTVV.

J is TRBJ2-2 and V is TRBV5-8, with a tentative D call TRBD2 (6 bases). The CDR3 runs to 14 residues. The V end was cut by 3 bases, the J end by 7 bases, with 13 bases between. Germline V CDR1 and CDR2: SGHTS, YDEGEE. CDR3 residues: CASSSYSTSGELFF. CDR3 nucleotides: TGTGCCAGCAGCTCCTACTCGACTAGCGGGGAGCTGTTTTTT. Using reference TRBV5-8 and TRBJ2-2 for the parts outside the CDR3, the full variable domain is EAGVTQSPTHLIKTRGQQATLRCSPISGHTSVYWYQQALGLGLQFLLWYDEGEERNRGNFPPRFSGRQFPNYSSELNVNALELEDSALYLCASSSYSTSGELFFGEGSRLTVL.

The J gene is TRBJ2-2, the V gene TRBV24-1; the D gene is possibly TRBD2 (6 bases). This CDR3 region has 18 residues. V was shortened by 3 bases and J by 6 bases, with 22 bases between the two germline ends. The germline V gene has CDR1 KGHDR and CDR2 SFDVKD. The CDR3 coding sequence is TGTGCCACCAGTGATCCAAAGACTCGACTAGTAAGGGCCGGGGAGCTGTTTTTT. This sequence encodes CATSDPKTRLVRAGELFF.

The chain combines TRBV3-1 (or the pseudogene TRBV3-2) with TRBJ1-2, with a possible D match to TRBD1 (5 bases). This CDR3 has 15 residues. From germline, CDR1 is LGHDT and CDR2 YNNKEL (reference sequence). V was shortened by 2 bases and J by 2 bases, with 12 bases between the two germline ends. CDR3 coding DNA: TGTGCCAGCAGCCAAACGGGGGGGATAAACTATGGCTACACCTTC. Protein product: CASSQTGGINYGYTF.

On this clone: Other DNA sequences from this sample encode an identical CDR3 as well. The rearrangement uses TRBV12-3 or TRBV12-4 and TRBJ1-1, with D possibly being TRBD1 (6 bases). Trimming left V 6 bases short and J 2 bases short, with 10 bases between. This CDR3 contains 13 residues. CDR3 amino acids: CASSLQGNTEAFF. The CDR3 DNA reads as TGTGCCAGCAGCTTACAGGGAAACACTGAAGCTTTCTTT.

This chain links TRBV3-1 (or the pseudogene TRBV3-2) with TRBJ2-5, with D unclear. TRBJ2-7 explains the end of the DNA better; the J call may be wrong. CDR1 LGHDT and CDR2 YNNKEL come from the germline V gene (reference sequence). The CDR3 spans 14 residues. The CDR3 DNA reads TGTGCCAGCAGCCAATACACGCCCTCCTACGAGCAGTACTTC. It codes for CASSQYTPSYEQYF.

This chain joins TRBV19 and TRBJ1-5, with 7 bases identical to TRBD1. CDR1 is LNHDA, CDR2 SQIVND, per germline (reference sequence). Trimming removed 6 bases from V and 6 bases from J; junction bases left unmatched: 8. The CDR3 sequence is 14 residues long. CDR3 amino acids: CASSLEGATQPQHF. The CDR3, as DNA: TGTGCCAGTAGCCTTGAGGGGGCAACTCAGCCCCAGCATTTT.

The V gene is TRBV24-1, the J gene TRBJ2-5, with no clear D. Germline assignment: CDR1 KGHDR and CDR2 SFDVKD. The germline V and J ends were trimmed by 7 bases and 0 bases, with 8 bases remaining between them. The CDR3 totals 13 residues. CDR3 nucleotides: TGTGCCACCAGCGATGCGTACCAAGAGACCCAGTACTTC. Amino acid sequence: CATSDAYQETQYF.

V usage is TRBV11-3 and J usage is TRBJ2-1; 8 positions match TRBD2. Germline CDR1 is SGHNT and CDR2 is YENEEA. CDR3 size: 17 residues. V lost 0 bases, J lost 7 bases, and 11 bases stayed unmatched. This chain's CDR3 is CASSLDGTRTVWNEQFF. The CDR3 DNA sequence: TGTGCCAGCAGCTTAGACGGGACTAGGACCGTTTGGAATGAGCAGTTCTTC.

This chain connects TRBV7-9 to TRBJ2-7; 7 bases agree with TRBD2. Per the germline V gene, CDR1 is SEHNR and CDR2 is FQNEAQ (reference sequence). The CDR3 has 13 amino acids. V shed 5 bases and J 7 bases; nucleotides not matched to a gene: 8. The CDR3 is CASSPNTGGEQYF. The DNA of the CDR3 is TGTGCCAGCAGCCCGAATACGGGGGGAGAGCAGTACTTC.